Each of the 12 T cell receptor beta chains below was sequenced from the same sample in a study of low-dose radiotherapy and immunotherapy resistance in tumors. Alpha and beta chains were covered, as first-strand cDNA relied on TRAV- and TRBV-specific primers. Amplification of TCRs used a constant-region primer and V-primer adapter for about 19 PCR cycles. TCRdb ran MiXCR on the reads and lists one entry per CDR3 protein. Of 65,000 to 85,000 distinct CDR3 sequences listed, 15% to 20% are singletons. Time point described: after trial treatment. Treatment given: LDRT plus nivolumab, ipilimumab, low-dose cyclophosphamide and aspirin (RACIN trial). The specimen was PBMCs, collected after low-dose radiotherapy plus immunotherapy. These receptors came from a male donor with prostate cancer.

As concerns this clonotype: A far more abundant clone sits one base away, making this likely a read error. The chain has TRBV26 and TRBJ2-1; the DNA was not compared with TRBD1, the D call given in the table. TRBV26 has pseudogene status. The CDR3 is 14 amino acids. The CDR3 spells CAGAAGGSVNEQFF. The CDR3 DNA follows: TGTGCCGGCGCGGCCGGGGGGTCCGTCAATGAGCAGTTCTTC.

This clonotype came up many times. This chain joins TRBV9 and TRBJ2-1; TRBD2 aligns across 8 bases. Germline CDR1 reads SGDLS; CDR2 reads YYNGEE. The junction had 7 bases not matched to a gene; V was cut back by 3 bases and J by 5 bases. The CDR3 extends over 15 amino acids. For the CDR3, the DNA is TGTGCCAGCAGCGGGGGACTAGAGTACGACAATGAGCAGTTCTTC. This translates into CASSGGLEYDNEQFF.

With respect to this clonotype: This probably arose from a read error, given a far larger clone one base away. Because it lacks the conserved phenylalanine or tryptophan at the end, this CDR3 is likely a read error. The chain recombines TRBV6-8 with TRBJ2-7; D call uncertain. V lost 7 bases, J lost 4 bases, and 14 bases lay in between. Germline V gene lookup returns CDR1 MNHGY and CDR2 SAAAGT. The CDR3 totals 13 residues. The CDR3 DNA reads as TGTGCCAGCACAAGTAGACGCGAATACGAGCAGTACATC. It yields the protein CASTSRREYEQYI.

This clonotype was detected many times. V usage is TRBV7-2 and J usage is TRBJ2-1; 9 bases align to TRBD2. J lost 4 bases, V lost 4 bases, and 11 bases had no gene match. In germline, CDR1 is SGHTA, CDR2 FQGNSA. The length of the CDR3 is 17 residues. This CDR3 reads CASSSGAGGLRYNEQFF. The CDR3 DNA reads TGTGCCAGCAGCTCGGGGGCGGGGGGGTTGCGGTACAATGAGCAGTTCTTC.

This clonotype came up many times. The gene calls are TRBV18 and TRBJ2-1, with 11 bases identical to TRBD2. Germline-derived CDR1 and CDR2 are KGHSH and LQKENI. The CDR3 spans 16 residues. Germline trimming cut 4 bases from V and 7 bases from J; bases unmatched to any gene: 9. CDR3 in DNA: TGTGCCAGCTCACTAGCGGGAGGGCCTCTCGATAATGAGCAGTTCTTC. Its protein product is CASSLAGGPLDNEQFF.

With regard to this clonotype: The DNA is omitted, as the CDR3 cannot be located on it reliably, and the CDR3 follows TCRdb's listing. The chain uses TRBV4-1 and TRBJ2-2; TRBD2 is the table's D call, not checked against the DNA. In germline, CDR1 is MGHRA, CDR2 YSYEKL. The CDR3 length is 24 residues, termini included. Here the CDR3 reads CASSQGLAGGYEQYFGPGTGELFF.

This clonotype was counted ten times or more. At one end the junction does not follow the germline gene, possibly because of a read error. The rearrangement links TRBV7-2 to TRBJ2-5, with D perhaps TRBD1 (6 bases). The CDR3 sequence is 14 residues long. The V gene's germline CDR1 is SGHTA and CDR2 FQGNSA. The CDR3: CASSLPSRGSLSNF. The CDR3 DNA sequence: TGTGCCAGCAGCCTACCATCCAGGGGCTCGCTTTCTAACTTC.

This clonotype occurred many times. This sequence joins TRBV29-1 and TRBJ2-7; TRBD1 matches 8 bases. The CDR3 totals 16 residues. Germline loops: CDR1 SQVTM, CDR2 ANQGSEA. V shed 5 bases, J shed 6 bases, and the junction held 18 bases outside the gene matches. For the CDR3, the DNA is TGCAGCGTTAGGGGATGGGGACAGGCCGGGGATGGCGAGCAGTACTTC. Its protein is CSVRGWGQAGDGEQYF.

As to this clonotype: This sequence is one base from a far larger clone and is likely a read error. The chain joins TRBV6-2 or TRBV6-3 to TRBJ2-7; 10 nucleotides line up with TRBD2. V shed 4 bases and J 2 bases; nucleotides not matched to a gene: 8. The CDR3 has 16 amino acids. Germline V gene sequence: CDR1 MNHEY, CDR2 SVGEGT. The CDR3 DNA follows: TGTGCCAGCAGTTCCGGGACTAGCGCCAACCCCTACGAGCAGTACTTC. This gives the protein CASSSGTSANPYEQYF.

This clonotype was counted many times. The chain couples TRBV7-2 to TRBJ2-1; 7 positions agree with TRBD2. Trimming took 4 bases from V and 2 from J; bases not matched to a gene: 8. CDR3 size: 16 residues. The germline V gene has CDR1 SGHTA and CDR2 FQGNSA. CDR3 DNA sequence: TGTGCCAGCAGCTCCTCGGTGGGAGGGACCTACAATGAGCAGTTCTTC. Amino acids: CASSSSVGGTYNEQFF. Using reference TRBV7-2 and TRBJ2-1 for the parts outside the CDR3, the full variable domain is GAGVSQSPSNKVTEKGKDVELRCDPISGHTALYWYRQSLGQGLEFLIYFQGNSAPDKSGLPSDRFSAERTGGSVSTLTIQRTQQEDSAVYLCASSSSVGGTYNEQFFGPGTRLTVL.

This clonotype has a count of ten or more. The chain recombines TRBV2 with TRBJ2-5; 8 bases agree with TRBD2. The CDR3 covers 13 residues. Unmatched junction bases numbered 6, after V lost 11 bases and J lost 1 base. Looked up from germline, CDR1 is SNHLY and CDR2 is FYNNEI. In nucleotides, the CDR3 is TGTGCCGGAAATAGCGGGGCCCAAGAGACCCAGTACTTC. It specifies CAGNSGAQETQYF.

Notes on this clonotype: A much larger clone differs by one base, so this may be a read error. The rearrangement joins TRBV28 to TRBJ2-7; weak D call: TRBD1 (6 bases). The CDR3 spans 16 residues. Germline assignment: CDR1 MDHEN and CDR2 SYDVKM. The CDR3 loop is CACSTLNRDKDLRWYF. CDR3 nucleotide sequence: TGTGCCTGCAGTACCTTAAACCGGGACAAAGATTTACGATGGTACTTC.